This T cell receptor beta chain stems from a study of blood T cell repertoires in COVID-19. Across the study: The United States, Italy and Spain were the sources of the acute and convalescent COVID-19 samples. The analysed material was cDNA or gDNA that came from T cells, B-cell-depleted T cells, or PBMCs.

Original handling: Reference gene primer amplification yielded estimated nucleated cell counts. Profiling relied on immunoSEQ multiplex PCR, and the TCRdb table lists in-frame clones only, not all of them. From that table come the V and J calls and clone size; the DNA was used to work out D and trimming. The table lists about 62,000 clones, 86% of them singletons. Germline V gene lookup returns CDR1 KGHSH and CDR2 LQKENI. The CDR3 is made up of 15 amino acids. Trimming at V came to 3 bases and at J to 7 bases, leaving 6 bases not matched to a gene. The receptor was isolated from a woman at least 80 years old with acute or convalescent COVID-19. The sequencing input was peripheral blood. The chain links TRBV18 to TRBJ1-6, with 7 nucleotides matching TRBD1. This CDR3 reads CASSPIGTENSPLHF. The CDR3, as DNA: TGTGCCAGCTCACCCATCGGGACAGAAAATTCACCCCTCCACTTT.